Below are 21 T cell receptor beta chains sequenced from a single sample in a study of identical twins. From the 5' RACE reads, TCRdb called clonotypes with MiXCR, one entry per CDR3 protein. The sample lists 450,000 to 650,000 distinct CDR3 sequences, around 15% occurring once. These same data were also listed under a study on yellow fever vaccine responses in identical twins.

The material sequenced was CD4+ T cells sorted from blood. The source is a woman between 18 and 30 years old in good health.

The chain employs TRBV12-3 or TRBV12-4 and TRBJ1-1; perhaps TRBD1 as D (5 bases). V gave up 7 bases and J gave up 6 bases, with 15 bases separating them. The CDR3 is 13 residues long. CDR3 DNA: TGTGCCAGCACTGCTATGGGGGTGGCTGAAGCTTTCTTT. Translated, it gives CASTAMGVAEAFF.

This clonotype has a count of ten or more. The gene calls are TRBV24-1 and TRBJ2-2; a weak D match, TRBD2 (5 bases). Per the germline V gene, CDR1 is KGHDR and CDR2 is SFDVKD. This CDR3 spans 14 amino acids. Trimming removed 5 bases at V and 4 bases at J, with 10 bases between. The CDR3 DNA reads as TGTGCCACCAGTGGTTGGGAGACCACCGGGGAGCTGTTTTTT. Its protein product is CATSGWETTGELFF.

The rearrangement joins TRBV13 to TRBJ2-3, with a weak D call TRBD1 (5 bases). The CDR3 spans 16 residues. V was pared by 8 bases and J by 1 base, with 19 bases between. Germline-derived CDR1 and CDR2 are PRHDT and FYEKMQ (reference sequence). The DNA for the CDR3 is TGTGCCAGCCGTATTCGCGGAAGGGGTGGCACAGATACGCAGTATTTT. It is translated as CASRIRGRGGTDTQYF.

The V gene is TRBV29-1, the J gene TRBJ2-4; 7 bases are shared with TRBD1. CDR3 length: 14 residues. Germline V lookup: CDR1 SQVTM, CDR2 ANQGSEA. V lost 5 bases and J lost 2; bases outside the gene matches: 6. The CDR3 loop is CSVSGQTTKNIQYF. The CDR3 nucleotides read TGCAGCGTTTCGGGACAGACCACCAAAAACATTCAGTACTTC. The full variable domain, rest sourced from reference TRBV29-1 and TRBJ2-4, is SAVISQKPSRDICQRGTSLTIQCQVDSQVTMMFWYRQQPGQSLTLIATANQGSEATYESGFVIDKFPISRPNLTFSTLTVSNMSPEDSSIYLCSVSGQTTKNIQYFGAGTRLSVL.

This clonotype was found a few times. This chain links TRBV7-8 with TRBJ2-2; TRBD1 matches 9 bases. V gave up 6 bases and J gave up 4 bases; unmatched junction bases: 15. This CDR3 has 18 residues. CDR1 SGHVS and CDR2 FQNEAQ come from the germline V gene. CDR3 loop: CASSTGGVRGLGTGELFF. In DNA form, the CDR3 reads TGTGCCAGCAGTACAGGGGGCGTCCGGGGTCTCGGCACCGGGGAGCTGTTTTTT.

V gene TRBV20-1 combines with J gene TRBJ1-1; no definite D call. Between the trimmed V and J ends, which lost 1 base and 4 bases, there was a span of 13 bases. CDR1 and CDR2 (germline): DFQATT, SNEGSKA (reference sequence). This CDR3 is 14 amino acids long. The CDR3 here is CSARGPPGRTEAFF. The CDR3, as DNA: TGCAGTGCTAGAGGTCCTCCTGGGCGCACTGAAGCTTTCTTT.

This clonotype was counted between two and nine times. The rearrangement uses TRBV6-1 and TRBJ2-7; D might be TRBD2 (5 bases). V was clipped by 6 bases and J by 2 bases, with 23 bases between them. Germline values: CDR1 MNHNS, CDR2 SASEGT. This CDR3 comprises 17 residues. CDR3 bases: TGTGCCAGCAGCCCCAGAGGTGGGCTAGCCTTGACCTACGAGCAGTACTTC. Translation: CASSPRGGLALTYEQYF.

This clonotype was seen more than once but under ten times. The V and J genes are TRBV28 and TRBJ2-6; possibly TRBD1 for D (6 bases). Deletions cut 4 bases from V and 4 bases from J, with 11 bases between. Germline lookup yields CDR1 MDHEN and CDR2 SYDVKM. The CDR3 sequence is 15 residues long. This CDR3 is CASSSDRRGANVLTF. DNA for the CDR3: TGTGCCAGCAGTTCAGACAGGAGGGGGGCCAACGTCCTGACTTTC. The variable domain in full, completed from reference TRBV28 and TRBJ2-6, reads DVKVTQSSRYLVKRTGEKVFLECVQDMDHENMFWYRQDPGLGLRLIYFSYDVKMKEKGDIPEGYSVSREKKERFSLILESASTNQTSMYLCASSSDRRGANVLTFGAGSRLTVL.

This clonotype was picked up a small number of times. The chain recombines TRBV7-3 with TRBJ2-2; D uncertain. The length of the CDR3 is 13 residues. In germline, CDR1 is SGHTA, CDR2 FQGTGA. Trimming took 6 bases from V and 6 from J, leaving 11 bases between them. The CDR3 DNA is TGTGCCAGCAGTTCCCAGTCTGCCGGGGAGCTGTTTTTT. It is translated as CASSSQSAGELFF.

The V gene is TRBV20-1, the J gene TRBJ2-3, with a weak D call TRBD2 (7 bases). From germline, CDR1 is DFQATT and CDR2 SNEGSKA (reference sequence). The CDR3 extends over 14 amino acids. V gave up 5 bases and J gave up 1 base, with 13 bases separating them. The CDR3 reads CSAGGGGGTDTQYF. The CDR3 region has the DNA TGCAGTGCTGGGGGGGGCGGGGGCACAGATACGCAGTATTTT.

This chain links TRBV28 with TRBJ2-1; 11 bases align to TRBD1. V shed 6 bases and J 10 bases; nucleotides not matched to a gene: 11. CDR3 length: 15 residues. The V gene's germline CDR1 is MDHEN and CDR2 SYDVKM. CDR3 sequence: CASSPRDRGAREQFF. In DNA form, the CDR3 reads TGTGCCAGCAGCCCCCGGGACAGGGGGGCCAGAGAGCAGTTCTTC. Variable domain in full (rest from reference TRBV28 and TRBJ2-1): DVKVTQSSRYLVKRTGEKVFLECVQDMDHENMFWYRQDPGLGLRLIYFSYDVKMKEKGDIPEGYSVSREKKERFSLILESASTNQTSMYLCASSPRDRGAREQFFGPGTRLTVL.

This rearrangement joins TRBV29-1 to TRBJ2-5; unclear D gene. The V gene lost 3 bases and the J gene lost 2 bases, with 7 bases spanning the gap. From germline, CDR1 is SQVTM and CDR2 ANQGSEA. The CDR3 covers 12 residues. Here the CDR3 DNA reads TGCAGCGTTGATAGCCAGCAAGAGACCCAGTACTTC. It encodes CSVDSQQETQYF. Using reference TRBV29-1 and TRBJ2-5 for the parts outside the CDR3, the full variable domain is SAVISQKPSRDICQRGTSLTIQCQVDSQVTMMFWYRQQPGQSLTLIATANQGSEATYESGFVIDKFPISRPNLTFSTLTVSNMSPEDSSIYLCSVDSQQETQYFGPGTRLLVL.

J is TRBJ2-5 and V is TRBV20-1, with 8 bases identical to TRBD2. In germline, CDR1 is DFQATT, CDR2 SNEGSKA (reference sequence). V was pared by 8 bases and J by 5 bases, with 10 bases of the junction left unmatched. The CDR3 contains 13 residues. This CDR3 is CSSRRGAGETQYF. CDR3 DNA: TGCAGTTCGAGGCGGGGGGCGGGGGAGACCCAGTACTTC.

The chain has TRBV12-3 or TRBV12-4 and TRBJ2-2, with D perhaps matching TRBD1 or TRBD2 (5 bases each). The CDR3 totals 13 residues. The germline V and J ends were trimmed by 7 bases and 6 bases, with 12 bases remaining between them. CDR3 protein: CASTLGAPGELFF. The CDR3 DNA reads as TGTGCCAGCACCCTCGGGGCACCCGGGGAGCTGTTTTTT.

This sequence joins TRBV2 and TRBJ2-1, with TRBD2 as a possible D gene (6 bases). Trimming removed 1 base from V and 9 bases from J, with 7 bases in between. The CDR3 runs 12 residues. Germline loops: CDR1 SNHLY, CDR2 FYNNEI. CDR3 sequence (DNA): TGTGCCAGCAGTGAAGGGAGGGGTGAGCAGTTCTTC. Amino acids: CASSEGRGEQFF.

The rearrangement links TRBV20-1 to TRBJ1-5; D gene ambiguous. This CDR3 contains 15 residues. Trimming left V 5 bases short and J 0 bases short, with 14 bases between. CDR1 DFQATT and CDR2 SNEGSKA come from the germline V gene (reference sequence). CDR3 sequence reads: CSAADGSHSNQPQHF. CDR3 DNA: TGCAGTGCTGCGGACGGGAGCCATAGCAATCAGCCCCAGCATTTT.

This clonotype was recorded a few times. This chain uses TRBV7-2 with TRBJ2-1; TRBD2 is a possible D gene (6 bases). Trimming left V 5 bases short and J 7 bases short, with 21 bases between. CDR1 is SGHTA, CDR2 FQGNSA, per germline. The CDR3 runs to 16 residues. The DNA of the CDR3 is TGTGCCAGCAGCCTACGAAGCGGGCTACTACAAAATGAGCAGTTCTTC. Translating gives CASSLRSGLLQNEQFF.

The CDR3 DNA reads as TGCGCCAGCAGCTTGGAGACCCCCAGCGGCGGGGAGCTGTTTTTT. Protein: CASSLETPSGGELFF. This rearrangement joins TRBV5-1 to TRBJ2-2, with D tentatively TRBD2 (5 bases). The germline V gene has CDR1 SGHRS and CDR2 YFSETQ. V lost 0 bases, J lost 7 bases, and 13 bases lay in between. The CDR3 runs 15 residues.

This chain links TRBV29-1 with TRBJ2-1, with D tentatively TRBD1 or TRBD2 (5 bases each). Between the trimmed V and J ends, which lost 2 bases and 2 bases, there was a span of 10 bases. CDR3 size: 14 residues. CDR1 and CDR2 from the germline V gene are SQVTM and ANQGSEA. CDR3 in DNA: TGCAGCGTTGAATCCAGGGAGACCTACAATGAGCAGTTCTTC. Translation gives CSVESRETYNEQFF.

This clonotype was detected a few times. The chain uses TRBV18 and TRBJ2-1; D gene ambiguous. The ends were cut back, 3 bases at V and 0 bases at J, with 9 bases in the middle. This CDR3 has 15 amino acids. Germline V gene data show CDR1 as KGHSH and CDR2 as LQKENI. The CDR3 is CASSPIRSSYNEQFF. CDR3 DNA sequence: TGTGCCAGCTCACCTATTAGAAGCTCCTACAATGAGCAGTTCTTC.

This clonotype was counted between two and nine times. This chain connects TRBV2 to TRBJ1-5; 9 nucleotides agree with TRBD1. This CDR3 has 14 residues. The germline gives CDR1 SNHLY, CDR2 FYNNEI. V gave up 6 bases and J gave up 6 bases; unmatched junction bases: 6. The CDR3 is CASRDRGRFQPQHF. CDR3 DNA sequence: TGTGCCAGCAGAGACAGGGGGAGATTTCAGCCCCAGCATTTT.